This TCR beta chain is from a study of OX40 agonist ivuxolimab in advanced cancers. Germline V lookup: CDR1 SGHRS, CDR2 YFSETQ. The ends lost 3 bases at V and 4 bases at J; junction bases unmatched: 7. The CDR3 length is 14 residues. Sequencing used immunoSEQ multiplex PCR; TCRdb keeps in-frame clones, though not all of them. The data show fewer than 85,000 clones, around nine tenths seen once. Material: CD4+ or CD8+ T cells sorted from blood, obtained in a trial of the OX40 agonist ivuxolimab. The sequence was obtained from an adult with an advanced solid tumor such as melanoma, head and neck, liver or kidney cancer. This rearrangement joins TRBV5-1 to TRBJ2-7, with 7 nucleotides matching TRBD1. CDR3 protein: CASSSRGQLYEQYF. DNA for the CDR3: TGCGCCAGCAGCTCAAGGGGGCAGTTATACGAGCAGTACTTC.